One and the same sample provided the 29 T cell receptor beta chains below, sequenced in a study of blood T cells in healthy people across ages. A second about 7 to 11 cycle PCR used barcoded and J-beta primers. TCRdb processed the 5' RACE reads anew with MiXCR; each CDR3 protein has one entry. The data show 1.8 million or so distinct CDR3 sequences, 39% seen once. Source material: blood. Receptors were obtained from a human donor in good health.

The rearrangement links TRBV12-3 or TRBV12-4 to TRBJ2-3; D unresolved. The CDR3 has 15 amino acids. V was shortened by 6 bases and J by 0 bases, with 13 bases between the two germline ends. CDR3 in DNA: TGTGCCAGCAGGTTCTTAGAGTATAGCACAGATACGCAGTATTTT. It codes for CASRFLEYSTDTQYF.

CDR3 residues: CASSQDSRAKNIQYF. The CDR3 DNA reads as TGTGCCAGCAGCCAAGATTCCAGAGCCAAAAACATTCAGTACTTC. The chain couples TRBV3-1 to TRBJ2-4, with D hard to call. V shed 0 bases and J shed 0 bases, with 6 bases lying between them. The CDR3 consists of 15 residues. Germline CDR1 and CDR2: LGHDT and YNNKEL (reference sequence).

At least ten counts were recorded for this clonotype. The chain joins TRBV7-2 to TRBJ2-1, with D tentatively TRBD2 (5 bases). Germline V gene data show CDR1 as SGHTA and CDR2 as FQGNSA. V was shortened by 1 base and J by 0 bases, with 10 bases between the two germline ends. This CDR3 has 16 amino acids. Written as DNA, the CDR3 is TGTGCCAGCAGCTTAGGCCCGGGGAGCTCCTACAATGAGCAGTTCTTC. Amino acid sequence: CASSLGPGSSYNEQFF.

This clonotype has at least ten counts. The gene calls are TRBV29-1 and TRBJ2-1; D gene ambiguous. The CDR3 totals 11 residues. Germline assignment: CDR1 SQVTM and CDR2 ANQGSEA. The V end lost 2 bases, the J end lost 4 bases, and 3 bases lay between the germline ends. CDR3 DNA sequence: TGCAGCGTTGAAAAGTACAATGAGCAGTTCTTC. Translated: CSVEKYNEQFF.

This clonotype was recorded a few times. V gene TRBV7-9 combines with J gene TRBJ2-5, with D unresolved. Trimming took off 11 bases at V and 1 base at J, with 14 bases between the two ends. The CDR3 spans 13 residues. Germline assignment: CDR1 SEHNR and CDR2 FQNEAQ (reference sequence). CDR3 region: CALSIPPQETQYF. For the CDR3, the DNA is TGTGCCCTTAGCATCCCCCCCCAAGAGACCCAGTACTTC.

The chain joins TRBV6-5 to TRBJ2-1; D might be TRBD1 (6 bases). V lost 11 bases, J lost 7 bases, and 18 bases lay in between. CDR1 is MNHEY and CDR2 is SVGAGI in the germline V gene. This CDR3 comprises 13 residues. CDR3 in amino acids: CAAQNGGRNEQFF. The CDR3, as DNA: TGTGCCGCTCAGAATGGGGGCCGGAATGAGCAGTTCTTC.

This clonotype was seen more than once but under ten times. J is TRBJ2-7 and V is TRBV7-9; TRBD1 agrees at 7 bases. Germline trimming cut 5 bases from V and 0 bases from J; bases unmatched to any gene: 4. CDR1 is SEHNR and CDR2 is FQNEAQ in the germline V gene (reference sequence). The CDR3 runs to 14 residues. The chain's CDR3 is CASSHRDSSYEQYF. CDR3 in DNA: TGTGCCAGCAGCCACCGGGACAGCTCCTACGAGCAGTACTTC.

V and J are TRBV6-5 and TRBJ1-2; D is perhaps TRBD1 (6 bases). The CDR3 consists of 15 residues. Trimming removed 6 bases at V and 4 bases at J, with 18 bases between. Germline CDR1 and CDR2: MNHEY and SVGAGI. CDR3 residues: CASSQGRTASYGYTF. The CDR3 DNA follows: TGTGCCAGCAGCCAGGGGAGGACAGCGTCCTATGGCTACACCTTC.

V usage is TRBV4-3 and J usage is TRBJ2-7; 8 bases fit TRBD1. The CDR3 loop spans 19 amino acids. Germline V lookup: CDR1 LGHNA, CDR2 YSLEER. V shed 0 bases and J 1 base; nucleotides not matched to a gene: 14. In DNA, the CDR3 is TGCGCCAGCAGCCAAGATGGGGAGAGGACAGGGTCTCTATCCTACGAGCAGTACTTC. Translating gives CASSQDGERTGSLSYEQYF.

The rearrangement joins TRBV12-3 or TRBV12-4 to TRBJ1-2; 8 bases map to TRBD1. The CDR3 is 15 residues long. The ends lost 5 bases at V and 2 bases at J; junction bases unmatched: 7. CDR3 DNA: TGTGCCAGCAGTCCCGGGACAGGCAAAAACTATGGCTACACCTTC. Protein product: CASSPGTGKNYGYTF.

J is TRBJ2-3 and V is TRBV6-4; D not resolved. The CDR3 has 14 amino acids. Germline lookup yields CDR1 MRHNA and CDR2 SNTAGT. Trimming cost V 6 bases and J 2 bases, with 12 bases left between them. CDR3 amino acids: CASSVDTYTDTQYF. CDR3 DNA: TGTGCCAGCAGCGTCGACACCTACACAGATACGCAGTATTTT.

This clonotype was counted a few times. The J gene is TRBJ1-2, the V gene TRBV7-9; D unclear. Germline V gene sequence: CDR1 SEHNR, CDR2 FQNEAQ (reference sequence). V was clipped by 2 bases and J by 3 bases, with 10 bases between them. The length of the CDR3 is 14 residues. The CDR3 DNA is TGTGCCAGCAGCTTATTGGGATCTGACTATGGCTACACCTTC. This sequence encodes CASSLLGSDYGYTF.

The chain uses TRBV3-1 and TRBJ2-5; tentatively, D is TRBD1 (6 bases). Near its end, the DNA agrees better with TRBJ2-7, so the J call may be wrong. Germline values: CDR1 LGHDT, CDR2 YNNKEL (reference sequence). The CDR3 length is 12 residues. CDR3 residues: CASSPAGAEQYF. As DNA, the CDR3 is TGTGCCAGCAGCCCCGCAGGGGCCGAGCAGTACTTC.

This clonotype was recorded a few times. CDR3 region: CASRAYGDNSPLHF. CDR3 in DNA: TGTGCCAGCAGGGCGTACGGAGATAATTCACCCCTCCACTTT. The V and J genes are TRBV12-3 or TRBV12-4 and TRBJ1-6; D gene uncertain. The length of the CDR3 is 14 residues. Trimming pared 6 bases from V and 5 bases from J, leaving 11 bases between.

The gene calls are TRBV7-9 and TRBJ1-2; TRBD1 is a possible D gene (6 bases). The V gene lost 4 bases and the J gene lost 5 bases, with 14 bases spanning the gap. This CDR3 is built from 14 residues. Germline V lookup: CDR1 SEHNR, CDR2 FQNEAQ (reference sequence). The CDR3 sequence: CASSSGGGPYGYTF. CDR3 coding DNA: TGTGCCAGCAGCTCCGGGGGGGGCCCGTATGGCTACACCTTC. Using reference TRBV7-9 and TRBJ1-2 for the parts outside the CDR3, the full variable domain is DTGVSQNPRHKITKRGQNVTFRCDPISEHNRLYWYRQTLGQGPEFLTYFQNEAQLEKSRLLSDRFSAERPKGSFSTLEIQRTEQGDSAMYLCASSSGGGPYGYTFGSGTRLTVV.

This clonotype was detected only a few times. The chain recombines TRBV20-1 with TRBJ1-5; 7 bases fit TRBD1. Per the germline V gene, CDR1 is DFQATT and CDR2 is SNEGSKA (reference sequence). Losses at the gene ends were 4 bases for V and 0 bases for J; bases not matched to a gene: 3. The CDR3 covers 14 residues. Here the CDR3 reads CSANRGGSNQPQHF. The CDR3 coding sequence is TGCAGTGCTAACAGGGGCGGTAGCAATCAGCCCCAGCATTTT.

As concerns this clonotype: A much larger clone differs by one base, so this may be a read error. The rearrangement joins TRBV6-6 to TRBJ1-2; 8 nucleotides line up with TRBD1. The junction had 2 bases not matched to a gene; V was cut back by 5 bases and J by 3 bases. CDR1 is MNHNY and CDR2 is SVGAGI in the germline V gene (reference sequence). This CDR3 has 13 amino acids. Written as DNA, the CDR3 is TGTGCCAGCAGTCAGGGGGCGGACTATGGCTACACCTTC. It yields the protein CASSQGADYGYTF.

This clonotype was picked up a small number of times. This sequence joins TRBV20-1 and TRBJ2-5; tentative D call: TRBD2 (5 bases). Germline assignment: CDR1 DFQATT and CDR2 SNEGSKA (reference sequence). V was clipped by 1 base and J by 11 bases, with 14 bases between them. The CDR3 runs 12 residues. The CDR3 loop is CSARVGSREQYF. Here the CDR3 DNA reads TGCAGTGCTAGAGTTGGGTCGAGGGAGCAGTACTTC.

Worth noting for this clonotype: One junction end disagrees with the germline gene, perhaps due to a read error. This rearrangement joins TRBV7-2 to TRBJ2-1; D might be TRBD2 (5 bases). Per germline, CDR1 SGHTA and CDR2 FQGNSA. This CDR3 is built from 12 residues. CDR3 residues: CASGLEGSEQFF. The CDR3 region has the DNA TGTGCCAGCGGCTTAGAGGGTAGTGAGCAGTTCTTC. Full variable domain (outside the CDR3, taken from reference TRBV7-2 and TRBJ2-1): GAGVSQSPSNKVTEKGKDVELRCDPISGHTALYWYRQSLGQGLEFLIYFQGNSAPDKSGLPSDRFSAERTGGSVSTLTIQRTQQEDSAVYLCASGLEGSEQFFGPGTRLTVL.

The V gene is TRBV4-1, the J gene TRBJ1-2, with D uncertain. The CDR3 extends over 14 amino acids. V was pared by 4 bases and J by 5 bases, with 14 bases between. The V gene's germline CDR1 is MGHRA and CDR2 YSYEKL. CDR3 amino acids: CASSPSWTEYGYTF. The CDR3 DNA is TGCGCCAGCAGCCCCTCCTGGACTGAATATGGCTACACCTTC.

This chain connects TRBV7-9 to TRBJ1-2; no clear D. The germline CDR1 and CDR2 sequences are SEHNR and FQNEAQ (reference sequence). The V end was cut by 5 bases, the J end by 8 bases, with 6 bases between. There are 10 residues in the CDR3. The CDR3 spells CASSNEGYTF. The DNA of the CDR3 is TGTGCCAGCAGCAACGAAGGCTACACCTTC.

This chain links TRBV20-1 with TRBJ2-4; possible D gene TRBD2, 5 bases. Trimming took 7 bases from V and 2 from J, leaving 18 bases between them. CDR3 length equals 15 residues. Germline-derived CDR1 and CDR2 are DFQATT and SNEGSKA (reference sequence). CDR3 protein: CSGKWGAPSKNIQYF. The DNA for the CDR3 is TGCAGTGGAAAATGGGGAGCCCCTTCCAAAAACATTCAGTACTTC.

CDR3 loop: CASSLSGVGNYEQYF. The CDR3 nucleotides read TGTGCCAGCAGCTTAAGTGGGGTCGGAAACTACGAGCAGTACTTC. V is TRBV7-2 and J is TRBJ2-7; D not certain. This CDR3 is built from 15 residues. From germline, CDR1 is SGHTA and CDR2 FQGNSA. V was clipped by 2 bases and J by 3 bases, with 14 bases between them.

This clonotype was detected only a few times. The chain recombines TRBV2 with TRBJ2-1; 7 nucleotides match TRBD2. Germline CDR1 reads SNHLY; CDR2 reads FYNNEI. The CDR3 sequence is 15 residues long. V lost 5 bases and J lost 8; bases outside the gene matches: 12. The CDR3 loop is CASSPGGGPRDEQFF. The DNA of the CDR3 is TGTGCCAGCAGTCCCGGCGGGGGACCTAGGGATGAGCAGTTCTTC.

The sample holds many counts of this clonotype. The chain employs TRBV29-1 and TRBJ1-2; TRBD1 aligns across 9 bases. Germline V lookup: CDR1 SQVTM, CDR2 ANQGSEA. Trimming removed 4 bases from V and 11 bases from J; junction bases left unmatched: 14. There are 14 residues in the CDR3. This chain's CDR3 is CSVGVPGQGYPYTF. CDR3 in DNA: TGCAGCGTTGGGGTACCGGGACAGGGATACCCGTACACCTTC.

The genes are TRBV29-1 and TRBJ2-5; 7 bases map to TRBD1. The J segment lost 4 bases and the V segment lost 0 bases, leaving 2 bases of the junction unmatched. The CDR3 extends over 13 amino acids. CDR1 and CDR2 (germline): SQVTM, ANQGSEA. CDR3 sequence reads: CSVEEDRAETQYF. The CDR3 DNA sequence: TGCAGCGTTGAAGAAGACAGGGCAGAGACCCAGTACTTC.

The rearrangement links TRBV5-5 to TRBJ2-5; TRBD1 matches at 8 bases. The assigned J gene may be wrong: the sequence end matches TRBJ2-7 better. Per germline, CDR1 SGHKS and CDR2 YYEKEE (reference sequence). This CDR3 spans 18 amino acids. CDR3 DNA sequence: TGTGCCAGCAGCCTGGAGCAACCGGGACAGGTCTACGGCTACGAGCAGTACTTC. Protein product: CASSLEQPGQVYGYEQYF.

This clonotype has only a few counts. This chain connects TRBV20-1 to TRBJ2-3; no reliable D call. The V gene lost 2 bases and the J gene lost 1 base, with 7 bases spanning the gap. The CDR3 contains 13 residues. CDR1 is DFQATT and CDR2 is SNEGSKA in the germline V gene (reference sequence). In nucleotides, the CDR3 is TGCAGTGCTAGAAACCGGGGCACAGATACGCAGTATTTT. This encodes CSARNRGTDTQYF.

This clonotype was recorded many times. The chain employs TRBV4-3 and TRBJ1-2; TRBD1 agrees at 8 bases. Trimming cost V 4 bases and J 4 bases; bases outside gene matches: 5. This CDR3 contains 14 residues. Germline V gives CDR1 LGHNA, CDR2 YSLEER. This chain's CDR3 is CASSRDRGGYGYTF. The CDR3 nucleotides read TGCGCCAGCAGCCGCGACAGGGGAGGCTATGGCTACACCTTC.